Below, one T cell receptor (beta chain) is given with its context. Its antigen remains unidentified. The junction and the germline gene differ at one end; a read error may be behind it. The CDR3 extends over 15 amino acids. Germline assignment: CDR1 SSHAT and CDR2 FNYEAQ (reference sequence). Generated by immunoSEQ multiplex PCR, the TCRdb table keeps only in-frame clones and is missing some. The profile shows more than 130,000 clones, 70% to 90% of them singletons. This sample is part of a study of cytomegalovirus exposure and HLA in healthy donors. Regarding the study as a whole: A few of the chains that were CMV-associated were confirmed in vitro to be specific for CMV antigens. According to a later analysis, TCR clusters from the first cohort tended to co-occur in the 100 to 150 validation repertoires. Researchers counted roughly 150 TCR beta chains as cytomegalovirus-associated.

Separation from the roughly 690-subject first cohort characterized the roughly 120-subject validation cohort, to which the donors belonged. The chain recombines TRBV7-7 with TRBJ2-3, with TRBD2 identical over 14 bases. This clonotype was sampled from a woman aged 18 to 35 in good health and CMV-seropositive. Sequenced input: PBMCs. The CDR3 coding sequence is TGTGCTAGCAGCCAGGGACTAGCGGGAGAAGATACGCAGTATTTT. It specifies CASSQGLAGEDTQYF.